This T cell receptor (beta chain) was sequenced during a study of technical replicates of blood from a few donors. Assay used: immunoSEQ multiplex PCR; TCRdb lists only in-frame clones, some missing. The table includes 40,000 to 60,000 clones, just over 85% detected once. This CDR3 is built from 13 residues. V trimming: 9 bases; J trimming: 2 bases; junction bases outside the gene matches: 5. Germline V gene lookup returns CDR1 SNHLY and CDR2 FYNNEI. This TCR was sampled from a human donor in good health. Some clones in this sample may be carry-over from other donors' samples. The sample taken for sequencing was PBMCs. The chain combines TRBV2 with TRBJ1-1; TRBD1 matches at 8 bases. The CDR3 sequence: CASQDRANTEAFF. DNA for the CDR3: TGTGCCAGTCAGGACAGGGCCAACACTGAAGCTTTCTTT.